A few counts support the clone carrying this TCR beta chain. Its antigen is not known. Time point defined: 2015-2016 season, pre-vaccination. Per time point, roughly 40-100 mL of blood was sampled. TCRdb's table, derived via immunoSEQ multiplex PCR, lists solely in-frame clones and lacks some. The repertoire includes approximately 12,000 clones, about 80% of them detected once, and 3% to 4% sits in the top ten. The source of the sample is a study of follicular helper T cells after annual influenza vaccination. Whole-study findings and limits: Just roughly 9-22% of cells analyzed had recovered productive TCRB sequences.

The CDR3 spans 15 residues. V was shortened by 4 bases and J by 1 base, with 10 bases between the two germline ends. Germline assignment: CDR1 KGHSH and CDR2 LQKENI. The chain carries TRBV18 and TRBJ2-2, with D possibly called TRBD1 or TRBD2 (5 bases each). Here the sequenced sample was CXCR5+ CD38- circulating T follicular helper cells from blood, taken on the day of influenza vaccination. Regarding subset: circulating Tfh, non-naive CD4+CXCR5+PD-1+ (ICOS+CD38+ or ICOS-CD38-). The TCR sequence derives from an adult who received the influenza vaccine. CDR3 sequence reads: CASSLGTRNTGELFF. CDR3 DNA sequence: TGTGCCAGCTCACTCGGGACCCGGAACACCGGGGAGCTGTTTTTT.